This TCR beta chain was retrieved from a study of cytomegalovirus exposure and HLA in healthy donors. The study ran its PCR with 60 Vbeta and 13 Jbeta primers. Produced via immunoSEQ multiplex PCR; TCRdb's table is partial and in-frame only. The profile shows 150,000 to 200,000 clones, about two thirds of them singletons. V dropped 5 bases and J dropped 6 bases, with 19 bases sitting between them. The CDR3 runs 15 residues. Germline CDR1 SGHTA, CDR2 FQGNSA. Study findings and constraints: There were some public TCRs occurring in many donors, but most TCR sequences were rare.

In regard to this clone: As yet, its antigen is unknown.

The clonotype was recovered from a human donor in good health. The sequenced sample consisted of PBMCs. This sequence joins TRBV7-2 and TRBJ1-1; D remains unclear. CDR3 in amino acids: CASSLRSSGMAEAFF. In DNA, the CDR3 is TGTGCCAGCAGCCTGCGATCCTCAGGAATGGCTGAAGCTTTCTTT.